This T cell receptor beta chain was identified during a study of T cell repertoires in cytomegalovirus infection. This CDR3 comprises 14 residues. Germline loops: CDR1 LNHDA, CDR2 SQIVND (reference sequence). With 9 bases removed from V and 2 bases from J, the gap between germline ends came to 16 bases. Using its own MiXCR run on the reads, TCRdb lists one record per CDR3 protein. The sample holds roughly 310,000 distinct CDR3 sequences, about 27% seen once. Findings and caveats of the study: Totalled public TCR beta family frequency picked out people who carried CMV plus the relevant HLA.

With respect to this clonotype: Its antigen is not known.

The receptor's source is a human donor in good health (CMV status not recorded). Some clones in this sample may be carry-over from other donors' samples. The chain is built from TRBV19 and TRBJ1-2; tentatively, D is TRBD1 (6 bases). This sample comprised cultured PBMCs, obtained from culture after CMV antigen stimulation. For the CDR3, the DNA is TGTGCCAGCAGAACAGGGCCGGGGAACTATGGCTACACCTTC. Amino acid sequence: CASRTGPGNYGYTF.